This T cell receptor (beta chain) emerged from a study of glioma-infiltrating T cells after dendritic cell vaccination. For the study at large: Patients had newly diagnosed or recurrent glioblastoma and received dendritic cell vaccines.

Note on this clone: Its antigen is not identified.

Fresh-frozen tumor tissue and more than two years of survival data were available for all. None of the glioblastoma patients had an isocitrate dehydrogenase mutation. Study outcomes and limitations: Only a small number of patients had complete blood and tumor samples.

Data came from immunoSEQ multiplex PCR; TCRdb stores just in-frame clones and leaves some out. The table includes 65,000 to 80,000 clones, 80% to 85% detected once. This specimen was blood, taken before dendritic cell vaccination. The receptor comes from a human donor with glioblastoma.

Here the CDR3 DNA reads TGTGCCAGCAGCCAGGACATGCTGCGGGGTGAGCAGTTCTTC. Its protein product is CASSQDMLRGEQFF. This chain joins TRBV4-2 and TRBJ2-1; maybe TRBD2 (6 bases). The CDR3 length is 14 residues. V lost 3 bases, J lost 9 bases, and 15 bases lay in between. Germline CDR1 reads LGHNA; CDR2 reads YNFKEQ.